The following is a TCR beta chain sequence with its context. The data were taken from a study of blood T cell repertoires in COVID-19. The CDR3 runs 13 residues. Deletions cut 4 bases from V and 7 bases from J, with 11 bases between. Germline V gene sequence: CDR1 SNHLY, CDR2 FYNNEI. Repertoires were generated with immunoSEQ multiplex PCR, while TCRdb's copy carries only in-frame clones and drops some. The table includes around 280,000 clones, approximately 80% detected once. The receptor comes from a woman aged 50 to 65 with active or convalescent COVID-19. V is TRBV2 and J is TRBJ1-5; D perhaps matches TRBD1 (6 bases). The sample taken for sequencing was peripheral blood. The CDR3 protein is CASSGYREQPQHF. The CDR3 DNA is TGTGCCAGCAGTGGTTACAGGGAACAGCCCCAGCATTTT.